This T cell receptor (beta chain) was sequenced in a study of shared clonotypes between healthy human individuals. Study conclusions and caveats: Only blood underwent sampling, and tissue repertoires likely differ. Owing to a small donor count, the genetic and exposure-history diversity represented was limited.

Germline-derived CDR1 and CDR2 are MNHNY and SVGAGI (reference sequence). V gave up 3 bases and J gave up 4 bases; unmatched junction bases: 4. The CDR3 consists of 14 residues. Assay execution took place at the deep level. Sequencing used immunoSEQ multiplex PCR; TCRdb keeps in-frame clones, though not all of them. Found here are about 520,000 clones, roughly 80% of them singletons; the top ten hold about an eighth. Concerning this clone itself: Its antigen is not identified.

The unsorted samples took tens of millions of PBMCs to get genomic DNA. The clonotype was recovered from a woman between 35 and 50 years old in good health. Some clones in this sample may be carry-over from other donors' samples. Sample: PBMCs. The chain carries TRBV6-6 and TRBJ2-5; the match to TRBD1 covers 8 bases. CDR3 in amino acids: CASSYHGTGETQYF. In DNA, the CDR3 is TGTGCCAGCAGTTATCACGGGACAGGAGAGACCCAGTACTTC.